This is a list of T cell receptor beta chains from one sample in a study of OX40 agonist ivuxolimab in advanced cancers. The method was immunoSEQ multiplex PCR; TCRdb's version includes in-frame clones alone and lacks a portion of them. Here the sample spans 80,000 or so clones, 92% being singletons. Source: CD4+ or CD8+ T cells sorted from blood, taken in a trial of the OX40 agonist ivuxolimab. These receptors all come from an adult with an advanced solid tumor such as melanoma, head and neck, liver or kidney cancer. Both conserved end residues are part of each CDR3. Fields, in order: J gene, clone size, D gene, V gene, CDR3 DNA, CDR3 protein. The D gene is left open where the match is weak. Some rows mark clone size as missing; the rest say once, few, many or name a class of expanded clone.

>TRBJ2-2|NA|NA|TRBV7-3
TGTGCCAGCAGCTTAAACTCCCCCAGGGGAGGGGTCACCGGGGAGCTGTTTTTT
CASSLNSPRGGVTGELFF
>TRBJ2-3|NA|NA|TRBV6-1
TGTGCCAGCCAGGCGGGGTTTGCAGCAGATACGCAGTATTTT
CASQAGFAADTQYF
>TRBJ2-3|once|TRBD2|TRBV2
TGTGCCAGCAGTCTTCCGGGACTAGCGGGGGGGCCTCAACGAGATACGCAGTATTTT
CASSLPGLAGGPQRDTQYF
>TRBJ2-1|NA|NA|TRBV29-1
TGCAGCGTTGTATGGGGGGTCAATGAGCAGTTCTTC
CSVVWGVNEQFF
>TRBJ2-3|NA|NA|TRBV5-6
TGTGCCAGCAGCTTGGGTTGGCAGGATACGAATACGCAGTATTTT
CASSLGWQDTNTQYF
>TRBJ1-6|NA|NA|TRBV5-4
TGTGCCAGCAGCCGGGGCCAGGAGGGGAATTCACCCCTCCACTTT
CASSRGQEGNSPLHF
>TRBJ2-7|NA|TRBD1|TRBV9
TGTGCCAGCAGCATCGGGGACAGGACGCTCTTC
CASSIGDRTLF
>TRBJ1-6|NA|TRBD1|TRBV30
TGTGCCGCAAACAGGGGCACGGTTTCACCCCTCCACTTT
CAANRGTVSPLHF
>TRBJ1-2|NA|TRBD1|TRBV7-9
TGTGCCAGCAGCCAAGGACAGGGGGCGAACTATGGCTACACCTTC
CASSQGQGANYGYTF
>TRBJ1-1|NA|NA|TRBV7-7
TGTGCTAGCCGTGGCGGGCAACCATATGAAGCTTTCTTT
CASRGGQPYEAFF
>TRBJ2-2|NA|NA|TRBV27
TGTGCCAGCAGTTTACTCAGAACCGGGGAGCTGTTTTTT
CASSLLRTGELFF
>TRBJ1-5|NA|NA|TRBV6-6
TGTGCCAGCAGTTCTCGGCAACATCAGCCCCAGCATTTT
CASSSRQHQPQHF
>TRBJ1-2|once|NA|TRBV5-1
TGCGCCAGCAGCTTGCAACAGGGAGACTATGGCTACACCTTC
CASSLQQGDYGYTF
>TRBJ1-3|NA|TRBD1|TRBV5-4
TGTGCCAGCAGCCCCGGGACAGCTGGAAACACCATATATTTT
CASSPGTAGNTIYF
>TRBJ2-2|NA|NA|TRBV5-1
TGCGCCAGCAGCTTGGGCCTCGGGGGGGAGCTGTTTTTT
CASSLGLGGELFF
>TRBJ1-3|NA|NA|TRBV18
TGTGCCAGCTCGTCCGACAGAAGAAACACCATATATTTT
CASSSDRRNTIYF
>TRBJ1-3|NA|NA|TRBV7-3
TGTGCCAGCAGCTCCGGGACGAATGGAAACACCATATATTTT
CASSSGTNGNTIYF
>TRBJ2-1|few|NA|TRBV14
TGTGCCAGCAGCCAGGGCGGGGCCTACAATGAGCAGTTCTTC
CASSQGGAYNEQFF
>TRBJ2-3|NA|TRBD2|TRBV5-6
TGTGGCGCGGCGCGGGAGGCCCCCACAGATACGCAGTATTTT
CGAAREAPTDTQYF
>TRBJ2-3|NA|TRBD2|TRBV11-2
TGTGCCAGCAGCTTAGGGGGTTTTGGCGGGGGACCTTCAGATACGCAGTATTTT
CASSLGGFGGGPSDTQYF
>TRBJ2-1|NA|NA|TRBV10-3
TGTGCCCCCGAACTGGGGGGGCCAAACAATGAGCAGTTCTTC
CAPELGGPNNEQFF
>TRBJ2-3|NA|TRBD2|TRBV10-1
TGCGCCAGCAGTGCCGGACTAGCGGGAGCACCGCAGTATTTT
CASSAGLAGAPQYF
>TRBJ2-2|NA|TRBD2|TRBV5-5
TGTGCCAGCAGCCCCGTTGGGGCTAGCGGGGGTAACGGGGAGCTGTTTTTT
CASSPVGASGGNGELFF
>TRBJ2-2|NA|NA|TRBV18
TGTGCCAGCTCACCACCTGGGCAGACGAACACCGGGGAGCTGTTTTTT
CASSPPGQTNTGELFF
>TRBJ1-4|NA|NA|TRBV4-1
TGCGCCAGCAGCCAGGCTCAGGGTGAGAGGGAAAAACTGTTTTTT
CASSQAQGEREKLFF
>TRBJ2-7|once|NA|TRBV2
TGTGCCAGCAGTGAACAGGCAGTCGGTGGAGGAGAGCAGTACTTC
CASSEQAVGGGEQYF
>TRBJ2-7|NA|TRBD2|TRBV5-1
TGCGCCAGCAGCCCAACCCCTTCTAGCGGGAGTATCTACGAGCAGTACTTC
CASSPTPSSGSIYEQYF
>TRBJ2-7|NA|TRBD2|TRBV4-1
TGCGCCAGCAGCTTTACGGGTCGGGGGGCCTACGAGCAGTACTTC
CASSFTGRGAYEQYF
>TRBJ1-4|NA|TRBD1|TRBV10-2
TGCGCCAGCAGTCCCCGGGACAGTGGTGAAAAACTGTTTTTT
CASSPRDSGEKLFF
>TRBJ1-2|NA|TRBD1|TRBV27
TGTGCCAGCAGTCCCATTGACAGGGGGCGTTATGGCTACACCTTC
CASSPIDRGRYGYTF
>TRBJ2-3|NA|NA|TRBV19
TGTGCCACCCAGATGGAAGGAGGCACAGATACGCAGTATTTT
CATQMEGGTDTQYF
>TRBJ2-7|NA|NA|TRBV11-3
TGTGCCAGCAGCTTAGATCAGGCAGGGAGCCGCGAGCAGTACTTC
CASSLDQAGSREQYF
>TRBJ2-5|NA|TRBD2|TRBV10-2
TGCGCCAGCAGGGCTAGCGGGGGGGCTCAGGCCCAGTACTTC
CASRASGGAQAQYF
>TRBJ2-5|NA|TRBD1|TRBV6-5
TGTGCCAGCAGAATCGACAGGGCCCGGCCAGAGACCCAGTACTTC
CASRIDRARPETQYF
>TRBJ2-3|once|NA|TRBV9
TGTGCCAGCAGCGTAAGTACAGATACGCAGTATTTT
CASSVSTDTQYF
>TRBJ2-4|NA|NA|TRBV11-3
TGTGCCAGCAGCTTAGTGCAGGGCGGTTCGTACATTCAGTACTTC
CASSLVQGGSYIQYF
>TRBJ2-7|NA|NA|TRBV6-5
TGTGCCAGCAGTTACGAAATCCAGGGTGCCTACGAGCAGTACTTC
CASSYEIQGAYEQYF
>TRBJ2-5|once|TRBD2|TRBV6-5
TGTGCCAGCAGGTCTAGCGGGAGTGTCGGAGAGACCCAGTACTTC
CASRSSGSVGETQYF
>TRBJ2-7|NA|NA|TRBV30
TGTGCCTGGAGTGAACTGACCCTAGGGGGCGAGCAGTACTTC
CAWSELTLGGEQYF
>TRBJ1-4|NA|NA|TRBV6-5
TGTGCCAGCAGTTACTCGACGGGTAACGAAAAACTGTTTTTT
CASSYSTGNEKLFF
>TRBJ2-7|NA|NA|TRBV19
TGTGCCAGTAGTATTTGGGGGAGCCAATCCGAGCAGTACTTC
CASSIWGSQSEQYF
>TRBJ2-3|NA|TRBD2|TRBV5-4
TGTGCCAGCAGCCCGGGGACTAGCACTGTTACGCAGTATTTT
CASSPGTSTVTQYF